These 12 T cell receptor beta chains originate from one sample sequenced in a study of technical replicates of blood from a few donors. Only in-frame clones appear in the TCRdb table, and some are missing; sequencing was by immunoSEQ multiplex PCR. The sample yields approximately 59,000 clones, more than 90% seen once. Sequencing was performed on PBMCs. These receptors were taken from a human donor in good health. Some clones in this sample may be carry-over from other donors' samples.

This sequence joins TRBV7-2 and TRBJ2-7, with 8 bases lining up with TRBD2. Germline assignment: CDR1 SGHTA and CDR2 FQGNSA. CDR3 length: 14 amino acids. V was clipped by 2 bases and J by 4 bases; unmatched bases: 4. The CDR3 DNA follows: TGTGCCAGCAGCTTAAGTAGCGGGACTTACGAGCAGTACTTC. Translation: CASSLSSGTYEQYF.

The sample holds a few counts of this clone. J is TRBJ1-1 and V is TRBV2, with D tentatively TRBD1 (6 bases). V lost 4 bases and J 4 bases, leaving 19 bases between the germline ends. The CDR3 is 16 residues long. CDR1 and CDR2 from the germline V gene are SNHLY and FYNNEI. The CDR3 DNA is TGTGCCAGCAGTGGATCTCAAGCGGGGGCGCGCACTGAAGCTTTCTTT. Its protein is CASSGSQAGARTEAFF.

The V call is TRBV30, the J call TRBJ2-3; TRBD2 matches at 11 bases. The CDR3 is 12 residues long. Unmatched junction bases numbered 1, after V lost 8 bases and J lost 3 bases. In germline, CDR1 is GTSNPN, CDR2 SVGIG (reference sequence). CDR3: CAGTSGTDTQYF. CDR3 DNA: TGTGCCGGGACTAGCGGTACAGATACGCAGTATTTT.

This sequence joins TRBV23-1 and TRBJ1-1; D may be TRBD1 (5 bases). TRBV23-1 is labeled an ORF, and its function is uncertain. The CDR3 is 16 residues long. The V gene lost 1 base and the J gene lost 1 base, with 13 bases spanning the gap. This chain's CDR3 is CASSQFPGTENTEAFF. CDR3 in DNA: TGCGCCAGCAGTCAATTCCCTGGGACTGAGAACACTGAAGCTTTCTTT.

The genes are TRBV4-3 and TRBJ2-7; 9 nucleotides align to TRBD1. In germline, CDR1 is LGHNA, CDR2 YSLEER. Trimming at V came to 1 base and at J to 1 base, leaving 2 bases not matched to a gene. The CDR3 runs to 15 residues. The CDR3 here is CASSQGTGESYEQYF. The CDR3 DNA reads as TGCGCCAGCAGCCAAGGGACAGGGGAGTCCTACGAGCAGTACTTC.

This chain joins TRBV29-1 and TRBJ1-4, with TRBD1 as a possible D gene (6 bases). This CDR3 comprises 12 residues. CDR1 is SQVTM, CDR2 ANQGSEA, per germline. V dropped 6 bases and J dropped 7 bases, with 12 bases sitting between them. The CDR3 nucleotides read TGCAGCGTCGCAGGGGTAGGTGAAAAACTGTTTTTT. Its protein is CSVAGVGEKLFF.

The chain uses TRBV4-1 and TRBJ2-1; 10 bases map to TRBD2. The CDR3 sequence is 17 residues long. The trim removed 0 bases at V and 6 bases at J, leaving 8 bases unmatched. CDR1 and CDR2 from the germline V gene are MGHRA and YSYEKL. CDR3 protein: CASSQDPSGSLSNEQFF. CDR3 DNA: TGCGCCAGCAGCCAAGATCCTAGCGGGAGTTTGTCCAATGAGCAGTTCTTC.

The sample holds one count of this clone. The V call is TRBV11-3, the J call TRBJ2-1, with 8 positions matching TRBD2. V gave up 0 bases and J gave up 9 bases; unmatched junction bases: 16. CDR1 SGHNT and CDR2 YENEEA come from the germline V gene. CDR3 length equals 18 residues. The DNA for the CDR3 is TGTGCCAGCAGCTTAGACTTTTCCGGGGGGGCAGGTGCGAGTGAGCAGTTCTTC. This translates into CASSLDFSGGAGASEQFF.

V and J are TRBV7-9 and TRBJ2-3; 7 positions agree with TRBD2. The CDR3 contains 15 residues. CDR1 SEHNR and CDR2 FQNEAQ come from the germline V gene (reference sequence). V dropped 5 bases and J dropped 4; count of bases not matched to a gene: 9. CDR3 region: CASSPTGGLSDTQYF. The CDR3 DNA follows: TGTGCCAGCAGCCCAACGGGGGGACTGTCAGATACGCAGTATTTT.

The J gene is TRBJ2-1, the V gene TRBV11-3; tentatively, D is TRBD1 (5 bases). V dropped 1 base and J dropped 9 bases, with 13 bases sitting between them. CDR1 is SGHNT, CDR2 YENEEA, per germline. The CDR3 runs to 14 residues. CDR3 sequence (DNA): TGTGCCAGCAGCTTAGGTCCCAGGACAAGTGAGCAGTTCTTC. Its protein product is CASSLGPRTSEQFF.

This clone was counted once. The chain is built from TRBV27 and TRBJ1-5, with D possibly being TRBD1 (5 bases). This CDR3 is 15 amino acids long. The germline V and J ends were trimmed by 5 bases and 4 bases, with 15 bases remaining between them. CDR1 and CDR2 (germline): MNHEY, SMNVEV (reference sequence). CDR3 nucleotides: TGTGCCAGCAGTACGACAGATAGTAGGAATCAGCCCCAGCATTTT. Protein: CASSTTDSRNQPQHF.

The chain combines TRBV5-1 with TRBJ1-4, with TRBD1 matching over 7 bases. Germline V lookup: CDR1 SGHRS, CDR2 YFSETQ. The CDR3 is made up of 15 amino acids. After removal of 4 bases from V and 4 bases from J, the junction contained 7 bases not matched to a gene. The CDR3 DNA reads as TGCGCCAGCAGCCGAGGGACAGCGGTTAATGAAAAACTGTTTTTT. This codes for CASSRGTAVNEKLFF.